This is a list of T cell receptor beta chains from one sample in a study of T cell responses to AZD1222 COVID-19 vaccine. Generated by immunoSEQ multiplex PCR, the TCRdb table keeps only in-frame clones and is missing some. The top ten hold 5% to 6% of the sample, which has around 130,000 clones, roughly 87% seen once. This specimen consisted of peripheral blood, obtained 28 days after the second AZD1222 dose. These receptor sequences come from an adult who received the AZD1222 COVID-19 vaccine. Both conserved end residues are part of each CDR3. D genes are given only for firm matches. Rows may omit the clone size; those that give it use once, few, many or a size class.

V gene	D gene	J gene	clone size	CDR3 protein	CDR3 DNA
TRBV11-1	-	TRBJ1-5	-	CASSLQPDQPQHF	TGTGCCAGCAGCTTACAGCCCGATCAGCCCCAGCATTTT
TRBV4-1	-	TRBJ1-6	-	CASSQDERISPLHF	TGCGCCAGCAGCCAAGACGAGAGGATTTCACCCCTCCACTTT
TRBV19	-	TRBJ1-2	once	CASSPVTTPYYGYTF	TGTGCCAGTAGTCCCGTGACGACACCATACTATGGCTACACCTTC
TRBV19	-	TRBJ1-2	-	CASSMENYGYTF	TGTGCCAGTAGTATGGAAAACTATGGCTACACCTTC
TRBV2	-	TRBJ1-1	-	CASNARGLAFF	TGTGCCAGCAACGCGCGTGGGCTAGCTTTCTTT
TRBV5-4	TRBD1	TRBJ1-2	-	CASSEDRGLNYGYTF	TGTGCCAGCAGCGAGGACAGGGGGCTTAACTATGGCTACACCTTC
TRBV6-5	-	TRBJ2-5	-	CASSYQSATQETQYF	TGTGCCAGCAGTTATCAGTCAGCCACCCAAGAGACCCAGTACTTC
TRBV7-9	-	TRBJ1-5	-	CASSLGMGTNQPQHF	TGTGCCAGCAGCTTAGGCATGGGAACTAATCAGCCCCAGCATTTT
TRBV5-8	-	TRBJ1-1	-	CASSLDRNTEAFF	TGTGCCAGCAGCTTGGACAGGAACACTGAAGCTTTCTTT
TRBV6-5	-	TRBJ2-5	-	CASSYLKTRQETQYF	TGTGCCAGCAGTTACCTCAAAACAAGGCAAGAGACCCAGTACTTC
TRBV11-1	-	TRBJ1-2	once	CASSQLTRGLDGYTF	TGTGCCAGCAGCCAACTAACACGGGGCTTGGACGGCTACACCTTC
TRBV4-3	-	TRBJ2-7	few	CASSQDSSYEQYF	TGCGCCAGCAGCCAAGACAGCTCCTACGAGCAGTACTTC
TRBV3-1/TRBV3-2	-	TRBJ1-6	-	CASSQDAWGRGDNSPLHF	TGTGCCAGCAGCCAAGATGCTTGGGGAAGGGGGGATAATTCACCCCTCCACTTT
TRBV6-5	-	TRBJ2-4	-	CASSYLTGGENIQYF	TGTGCCAGCAGTTATTTAACAGGGGGGGAAAACATTCAGTACTTC
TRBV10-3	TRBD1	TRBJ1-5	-	CAISERDSDNQPQHF	TGTGCCATCAGTGAGAGGGACAGCGACAATCAGCCCCAGCATTTT
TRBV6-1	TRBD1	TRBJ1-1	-	CASSEEWTGGTEAFF	TGTGCCAGCAGTGAAGAGTGGACAGGGGGCACTGAAGCTTTCTTT
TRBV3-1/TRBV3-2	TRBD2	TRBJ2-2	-	CASSQGSGISAGELFF	TGTGCCAGCAGCCAAGGGAGCGGGATTAGTGCCGGGGAGCTGTTTTTT
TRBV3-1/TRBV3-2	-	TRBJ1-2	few	CASSQDINGYTF	TGTGCCAGCAGCCAAGATATTAATGGCTACACCTTC
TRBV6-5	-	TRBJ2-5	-	CASSGTRGETQYF	TGTGCCAGCAGCGGGACCCGAGGGGAGACCCAGTACTTC
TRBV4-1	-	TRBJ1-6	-	CASSQPSSYNSPLHF	TGCGCCAGCAGCCAGCCATCATCTTATAATTCACCCCTCCACTTT
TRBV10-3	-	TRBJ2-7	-	CAISSGTGVTYEQYF	TGTGCCATCAGTTCCGGGACGGGGGTCACCTACGAGCAGTACTTC
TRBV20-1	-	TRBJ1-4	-	CSASGQRNEKLFF	TGCAGTGCTAGTGGCCAGCGAAATGAAAAACTGTTTTTT
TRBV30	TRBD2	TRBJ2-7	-	CAWLSWAGGEQYF	TGTGCCTGGCTGTCCTGGGCGGGGGGCGAGCAGTACTTC
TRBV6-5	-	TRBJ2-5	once	CASRTGLGTQYF	TGTGCCAGCAGAACCGGCCTGGGGACCCAGTACTTC
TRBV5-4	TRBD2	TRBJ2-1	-	CASSLELAAYNEQFF	TGTGCCAGCAGCTTGGAACTAGCGGCTTACAATGAGCAGTTCTTC
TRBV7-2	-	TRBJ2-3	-	CASSRLRDTQYF	TGTGCCAGCAGCAGACTCCGAGATACGCAGTATTTT
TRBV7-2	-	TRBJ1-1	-	CASSLHHGTEAFF	TGTGCCAGCAGCTTACACCATGGGACTGAAGCTTTCTTT
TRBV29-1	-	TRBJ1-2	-	CSVATQVNYGYTF	TGCAGCGTCGCTACTCAGGTGAACTATGGCTACACCTTC
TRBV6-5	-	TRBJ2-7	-	CASSRGTGSSYEQYF	TGTGCCAGCAGTAGGGGAACAGGGAGTTCCTACGAGCAGTACTTC
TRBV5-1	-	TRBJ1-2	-	CASSLVPRDRSGYTF	TGCGCCAGCAGCTTGGTTCCCAGGGACCGTTCGGGCTACACCTTC
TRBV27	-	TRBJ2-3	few	CASSLYRESTDTQYF	TGTGCCAGCAGTTTATACAGGGAAAGCACAGATACGCAGTATTTT
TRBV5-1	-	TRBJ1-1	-	CASSQTGNTEAFF	TGCGCCAGCAGCCAAACAGGGAACACTGAAGCTTTCTTT